This TCR beta chain appears in the sequencing data of a study of early stage breast cancer tumors. The CDR3 is 13 amino acids. The V end was cut by 4 bases, the J end by 6 bases, with 9 bases between. CDR1 SGHAT and CDR2 FQNNGV come from the germline V gene. The protocol was immunoSEQ multiplex PCR, while the TCRdb copy is restricted to in-frame clones and leaves out a portion. The profile shows around 40,000 clones, approximately 74% of them singletons. Specimen: blood. This chain links TRBV11-2 with TRBJ2-2; no clear D gene. This receptor was obtained from a person aged 55 to 75 with breast cancer. This chain's CDR3 is CASSSQRSGELFF. CDR3 DNA sequence: TGTGCCAGCAGCTCCCAGAGATCCGGGGAGCTGTTTTTT.